A few counts support the clone carrying this TCR beta chain. The data derive from a study of blood T cell repertoires in COVID-19. Using immunoSEQ multiplex PCR, the repertoire was profiled, and TCRdb retains in-frame clones only, with some absent. Among about 120,000 clones listed, more than 70% were seen once. Per the germline V gene, CDR1 is SGHVS and CDR2 is FQNEAQ. The CDR3 is 14 amino acids. After removal of 2 bases from V and 7 bases from J, the junction contained 4 bases not matched to a gene. Sequenced sample: peripheral blood. The source of this sequence is a human donor in a cohort sampled during active COVID-19. The chain links TRBV7-8 to TRBJ1-5, with TRBD1 matching over 8 bases. For the CDR3, the DNA is TGTGCCAGCAGCTTACCCGGACAGGGCCAGCCCCAGCATTTT. This translates into CASSLPGQGQPQHF.